The table lists the clone carrying this TCR beta chain with many counts. Its target is unknown. As to time point: newly diagnosed GD, antithyroid drugs for less than 3 months. The TCR library was prepared using RNA isolated from PBMCs. TCR beta libraries were built with iRepertoire HTBI primers and Arm-PCR of CDR3 regions. Per the original data handling: Samples revealed roughly 62 TRBV and approximately 15 TRBJ segments. TCRdb re-called the multiplex PCR reads with MiXCR, one entry per CDR3 protein. The authors' filters were not applied to this entry. The sample shows about 200,000 distinct CDR3 sequences, about a sixth of them seen only once. This sample is part of a study of regulatory T cells in long-lasting Graves disease. General study points: Sharing of public clonotypes was greater in persistent patients (more than 2,500) than in new patients (around 1,000). Examination was confined to peripheral blood, excluding thyroid tissue.

The sequencing used peripheral blood mononuclear cells (PBMCs), collected at new diagnosis, from a patient treated with antithyroid drugs. The TCR originated in a female donor with Graves disease.

As DNA, the CDR3 is TGCAGCGTTGAGGGGAACACCTTC. Translation: CSVEGNTF. This chain connects TRBV29-1 to TRBJ1-2; no definite D call. The germline V gene has CDR1 SQVTM and CDR2 ANQGSEA. This CDR3 comprises 8 residues. V lost 3 bases and J lost 12, with 5 bases in between.